The 25 T cell receptor beta chains in this list originate from one sample, sequenced in a study of identifying expanded T cells in peripheral blood. TCRdb keeps only in-frame clones here, not all; method: immunoSEQ multiplex PCR. Of some 100,000 clones in the sample, 75% to 90% were seen once. Sequencing was done on a sample of blood. The receptor set was obtained from a person aged 18-70 years in good health.

V usage is TRBV9 and J usage is TRBJ2-6, with 8 bases lining up with TRBD1. The germline V gene encodes CDR1 SGDLS and CDR2 YYNGEE. With 0 bases clipped from V and 0 bases from J, the junction kept 2 bases outside the gene matches. The CDR3 sequence is 17 residues long. The CDR3 sequence: CASSVADRDSGANVLTF. The CDR3 DNA reads as TGTGCCAGCAGCGTAGCGGACAGGGACTCTGGGGCCAACGTCCTGACTTTC.

The chain joins TRBV15 to TRBJ2-5, with 11 bases aligning to TRBD2. V lost 4 bases to trimming and J lost 3 bases; unmatched junction nucleotides: 4. Germline lookup yields CDR1 LNHNV and CDR2 YYDKDF (reference sequence). This CDR3 region has 15 residues. The CDR3 sequence is CATSILLAGEETQYF. The CDR3 coding sequence is TGTGCCACCAGCATCCTACTAGCGGGAGAAGAGACCCAGTACTTC.

A single count supports this clone. The chain carries TRBV2 and TRBJ1-3; D is unresolved. The CDR3 contains 14 residues. Germline V gene data show CDR1 as SNHLY and CDR2 as FYNNEI. The V and J ends lost 11 bases and 0 bases respectively, with 14 bases between them. As DNA, the CDR3 is TGTGCCGGGATGGACGGTCACTCTGGAAACACCATATATTTT. Its protein product is CAGMDGHSGNTIYF.

This clone was seen a few times. In nucleotides, the CDR3 is TGTGCCAGCTTTTTTTGGGCCTCTAACTATGGCTACACCTTC. Translated: CASFFWASNYGYTF. The gene calls are TRBV5-4 and TRBJ1-2; D unresolved. Germline assignment: CDR1 SGHNT and CDR2 YYREEE (reference sequence). V was pared by 7 bases and J by 0 bases, with 13 bases between. The CDR3 sequence is 14 residues long.

The V and J genes are TRBV5-1 and TRBJ2-1; TRBD2 agrees at 10 bases. After removal of 0 bases from V and 7 bases from J, the junction contained 7 bases not matched to a gene. CDR1 is SGHRS, CDR2 YFSETQ, per germline. The length of the CDR3 is 16 residues. The CDR3 DNA reads as TGCGCCAGCAGCTTGGATCCAGCGGGGGGGGCAAATGAGCAGTTCTTC. This gives the protein CASSLDPAGGANEQFF.

The V and J genes are TRBV15 and TRBJ1-2; TRBD1 matches at 8 bases. V lost 3 bases to trimming and J lost 4 bases; unmatched junction nucleotides: 7. The CDR3 contains 15 residues. Germline assignment: CDR1 LNHNV and CDR2 YYDKDF (reference sequence). DNA of the CDR3: TGTGCCACCAGCAGTGGTGGACAGGGTGGCTATGGCTACACCTTC. It is translated as CATSSGGQGGYGYTF.

This clone has only one observation. The V call is TRBV19, the J call TRBJ2-1; D is ambiguous. Trimming took off 4 bases at V and 6 bases at J, with 4 bases between the two ends. Germline CDR1 reads LNHDA; CDR2 reads SQIVND (reference sequence). This CDR3 spans 11 amino acids. The CDR3 nucleotides read TGTGCCAGTAGTACGGGCAATGAGCAGTTCTTC. Residues: CASSTGNEQFF.

This chain joins TRBV6-5 and TRBJ2-7, with D tentatively TRBD1 (5 bases). The CDR3 has 16 amino acids. Germline loops: CDR1 MNHEY, CDR2 SVGAGI. Trimming removed 0 bases from V and 3 bases from J, with 15 bases in between. CDR3 DNA sequence: TGTGCCAGCAGTTACTCGTTGGGCAGGGAAGGCTACGAGCAGTACTTC. It codes for CASSYSLGREGYEQYF.

This chain links TRBV10-1 with TRBJ2-5; TRBD2 is a possible D gene (5 bases). This CDR3 is built from 15 residues. Germline values: CDR1 WNHNN, CDR2 SYGVQD (reference sequence). Trimming removed 6 bases at V and 4 bases at J, with 18 bases between. The CDR3 spells CASSTDRRGSETQYF. CDR3 bases: TGCGCCAGCAGCACCGATCGTAGAGGGTCAGAGACCCAGTACTTC.

The chain couples TRBV30 to TRBJ1-2; D uncertain. Germline V gives CDR1 GTSNPN, CDR2 SVGIG (reference sequence). Between the trimmed V and J ends, which lost 0 bases and 6 bases, there was a span of 11 bases. This CDR3 has 13 residues. The CDR3 loop reads CAWSVPRVNGYTF. In DNA, the CDR3 is TGTGCCTGGAGTGTTCCGCGGGTGAATGGCTACACCTTC. The variable domain in full, completed from reference TRBV30 and TRBJ1-2, reads SQTIHQWPATLVQPVGSPLSLECTVEGTSNPNLYWYRQAAGRGLQLLFYSVGIGQISSEVPQNLSASRPQDRQFILSSKKLLLSDSGFYLCAWSVPRVNGYTFGSGTRLTVV.

The chain recombines TRBV27 with TRBJ2-1, with 12 positions matching TRBD1. The CDR3 totals 16 residues. Germline V gives CDR1 MNHEY, CDR2 SMNVEV (reference sequence). Trimming removed 5 bases from V and 1 base from J; junction bases left unmatched: 3. The CDR3 sequence: CASSRDRGLSYNEQFF. CDR3 nucleotides: TGTGCCAGCAGTCGGGACAGGGGGCTATCCTACAATGAGCAGTTCTTC.

This sequence joins TRBV18 and TRBJ1-1; D call uncertain. The CDR3 has 13 amino acids. Germline assignment: CDR1 KGHSH and CDR2 LQKENI. Trimming stripped 3 bases from V and 7 bases from J, with 12 bases between. CDR3 in DNA: TGTGCCAGCTCACCCTCGCAGGCAGGTGAAGCTTTCTTT. Encoded protein: CASSPSQAGEAFF.

V is TRBV7-9 and J is TRBJ1-2; D perhaps matches TRBD1 (5 bases). Germline V gene lookup returns CDR1 SEHNR and CDR2 FQNEAQ (reference sequence). The CDR3 is 18 residues long. The V gene lost 5 bases and the J gene lost 0 bases, with 22 bases spanning the gap. The CDR3 DNA is TGTGCCAGCAGCAAGACCCCTCAGGGTTTTCGGGCTAACTATGGCTACACCTTC. Amino acid sequence: CASSKTPQGFRANYGYTF.

The J gene is TRBJ2-6, the V gene TRBV5-6; no reliable D call. Germline values: CDR1 SGHDT, CDR2 YYEEEE. The CDR3 runs 16 residues. Trimming pared 0 bases from V and 0 bases from J, leaving 7 bases between. The CDR3 reads CASSLVGDSGANVLTF. The CDR3 DNA is TGTGCCAGCAGCTTGGTAGGTGACTCTGGGGCCAACGTCCTGACTTTC.

The chain uses TRBV6-6 and TRBJ1-3, with TRBD1 as a possible D gene (5 bases). The V gene lost 0 bases and the J gene lost 1 base, with 7 bases spanning the gap. Per the germline V gene, CDR1 is MNHNY and CDR2 is SVGAGI (reference sequence). There are 15 residues in the CDR3. CDR3 nucleotides: TGTGCCAGCAGTTACTCCCAGGGATCTGGAAACACCATATATTTT. Translated: CASSYSQGSGNTIYF.

V is TRBV7-9 and J is TRBJ1-2; 9 bases map to TRBD1. The V gene's germline CDR1 is SEHNR and CDR2 FQNEAQ (reference sequence). The CDR3 spans 15 residues. The V and J ends lost 3 bases and 6 bases, in that order; junction bases with no gene match: 8. CDR3 sequence (DNA): TGTGCCAGCAGCTTCTCCGGATGGGACAGGGATGGCTACACCTTC. As protein: CASSFSGWDRDGYTF.

CDR3 protein: CASSSGLNSYNEQFF. Written as DNA, the CDR3 is TGCGCCAGCAGCTCCGGACTTAACTCCTACAATGAGCAGTTCTTC. The chain links TRBV4-3 to TRBJ2-1; possible D gene TRBD2, 5 bases. V lost 5 bases, J lost 0 bases, and 11 bases lay in between. The CDR3 extends over 15 amino acids. Per germline, CDR1 LGHNA and CDR2 YSLEER.

This clone was counted at least ten times. V gene TRBV2 combines with J gene TRBJ2-7; 7 bases match TRBD2. Trimming took 3 bases from V and 2 from J; bases not matched to a gene: 4. Per germline, CDR1 SNHLY and CDR2 FYNNEI. CDR3 length: 14 residues. The CDR3, as DNA: TGTGCCAGCAGTGAGGGGGGGAAGACCTACGAGCAGTACTTC. It specifies CASSEGGKTYEQYF. Full variable domain (rest looked up from reference TRBV2 and TRBJ2-7): EPEVTQTPSHQVTQMGQEVILRCVPISNHLYFYWYRQILGQKVEFLVSFYNNEISEKSEIFDDQFSVERPDGSNFTLKIRSTKLEDSAMYFCASSEGGKTYEQYFGPGTRLTVT.

This chain connects TRBV30 to TRBJ2-5; D is unclear. Germline V CDR1 and CDR2: GTSNPN, SVGIG (reference sequence). Trimming shortened V by 0 bases and J by 5 bases, and 7 bases separated the two germline ends. The CDR3 extends over 12 amino acids. The DNA of the CDR3 is TGTGCCTGGAGTGTATCCGGGGAGACCCAGTACTTC. Encoded protein: CAWSVSGETQYF.

This clone appeared a few times. The genes are TRBV7-9 and TRBJ1-4; the match to TRBD1 covers 7 bases. The CDR3 covers 15 residues. J lost 3 bases, V lost 5 bases, and 6 bases had no gene match. The V gene's germline CDR1 is SEHNR and CDR2 FQNEAQ (reference sequence). DNA of the CDR3: TGTGCCAGCAGCGCCAGCGGGACAGCTAATGAAAAACTGTTTTTT. Its translation is CASSASGTANEKLFF.

J is TRBJ1-2 and V is TRBV5-1; D is unresolved. Trimming left V 1 base short and J 2 bases short, with 6 bases between. Germline V gene lookup returns CDR1 SGHRS and CDR2 YFSETQ. This CDR3 contains 13 residues. In DNA form, the CDR3 reads TGCGCCAGCAGCTTGAACGGGAACTATGGCTACACCTTC. Its protein product is CASSLNGNYGYTF.

The gene calls are TRBV9 and TRBJ1-2; the D gene is possibly TRBD1 (6 bases). The germline V gene encodes CDR1 SGDLS and CDR2 YYNGEE. The CDR3 sequence is 16 residues long. The ends were cut back, 3 bases at V and 7 bases at J, with 22 bases in the middle. The CDR3 protein is CASSGGLGPPARGYTF. The CDR3 DNA reads as TGTGCCAGCAGCGGGGGGCTCGGGCCACCGGCTCGTGGCTACACCTTC.

The chain couples TRBV7-2 to TRBJ2-7, with D unclear. Germline V gives CDR1 SGHTA, CDR2 FQGNSA. CDR3 length equals 13 residues. Deletions cut 0 bases from V and 4 bases from J, with 7 bases between. The CDR3 nucleotides read TGTGCCAGCAGCTTAGCGCGTCGGTACGAGCAGTACTTC. It translates to CASSLARRYEQYF.

The chain has TRBV11-1 and TRBJ2-3, with 7 bases fitting TRBD1. Per the germline V gene, CDR1 is SGHAT and CDR2 is FQDESV (reference sequence). This CDR3 spans 16 amino acids. Trimming at V came to 5 bases and at J to 2 bases, leaving 10 bases not matched to a gene. For the CDR3, the DNA is TGTGCCAGCAGCCCATCCCGGGACAGTCTCACAGATACGCAGTATTTT. Protein: CASSPSRDSLTDTQYF. The full variable domain, completed using reference TRBV11-1 and TRBJ2-3, is EAEVAQSPRYKITEKSQAVAFWCDPISGHATLYWYRQILGQGPELLVQFQDESVVDDSQLPKDRFSAERLKGVDSTLKIQPAELGDSAMYLCASSPSRDSLTDTQYFGPGTRLTVL.

J is TRBJ2-7 and V is TRBV5-1; D not resolved. Germline values: CDR1 SGHRS, CDR2 YFSETQ. The CDR3 consists of 15 residues. The V end was cut by 4 bases, the J end by 3 bases, with 17 bases between. Written as DNA, the CDR3 is TGCGCCAGCAGCGTGCCGGTGGACGGATACTACGAGCAGTACTTC. Translation: CASSVPVDGYYEQYF.